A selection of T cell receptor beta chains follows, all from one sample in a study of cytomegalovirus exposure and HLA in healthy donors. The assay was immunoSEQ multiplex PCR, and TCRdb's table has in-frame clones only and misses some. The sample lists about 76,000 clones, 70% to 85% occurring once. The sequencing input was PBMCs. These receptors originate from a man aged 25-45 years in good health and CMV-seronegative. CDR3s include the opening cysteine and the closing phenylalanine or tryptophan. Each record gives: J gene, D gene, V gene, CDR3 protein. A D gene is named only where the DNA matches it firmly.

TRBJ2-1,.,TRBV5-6,CASSTFLGNEQFF
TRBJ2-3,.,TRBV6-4,CASSPGTSTDTQYF
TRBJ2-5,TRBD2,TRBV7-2,CASSLAGGETQYF
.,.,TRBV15,CATSRDQGGSYEQYF
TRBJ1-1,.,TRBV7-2,CASSFDSPRKVGAEAFF
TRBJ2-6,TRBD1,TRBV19,CASSRDRGGGANVLTF
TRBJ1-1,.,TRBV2,CAGLTGLAEAFF
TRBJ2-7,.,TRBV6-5,CASRRSGRGGEQYF
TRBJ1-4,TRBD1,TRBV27,CASSPSGDRPQGDLFF
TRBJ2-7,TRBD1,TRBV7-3,CASSLHPGTGVHEQYF
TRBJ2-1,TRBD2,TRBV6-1,CASSENAGGVNEQFF
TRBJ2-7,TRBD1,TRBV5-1,CASSPAGTGDYEQYF
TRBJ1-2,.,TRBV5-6,CASSLGTSNYGYTF
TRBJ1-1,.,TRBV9,CASSVSRGTEAFF
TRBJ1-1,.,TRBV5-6,CASSLIGAGDNTEAFF
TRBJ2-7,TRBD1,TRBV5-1,CASSTGAYEQYF
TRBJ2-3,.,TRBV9,CASSVAADTQYF
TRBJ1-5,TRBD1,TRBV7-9,CASSFGTGGQPQHF
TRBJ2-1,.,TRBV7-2,CASSLRAGASSYNEQFF
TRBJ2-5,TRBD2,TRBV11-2,CASSTGGASGETQYF
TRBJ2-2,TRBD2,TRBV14,CASSHPKGSGPRGGVRTGELFF
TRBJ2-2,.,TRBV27,CASSRGAGELFF
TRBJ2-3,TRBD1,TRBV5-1,CASSLETGGADTQYF
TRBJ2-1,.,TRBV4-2,CASSQERGGYNEQFF
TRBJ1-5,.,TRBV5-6,CASSFGLRDNQPQHF
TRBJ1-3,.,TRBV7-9,CASEEVSDTIYF
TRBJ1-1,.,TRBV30,CAWSRGSNTEAFF
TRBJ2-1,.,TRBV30,CAWNLGGRRNEQFF
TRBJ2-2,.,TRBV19,CASRSQGTGELFF
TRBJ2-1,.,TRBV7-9,CASSSSSGQVTQFF
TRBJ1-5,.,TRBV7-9,CASSLELSNQPQHF
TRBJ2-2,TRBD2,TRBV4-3,CASSHGGSKTGELFF
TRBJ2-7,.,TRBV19,CASSIDRWGREQYF
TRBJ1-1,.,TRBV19,CASSIGLLNTEAFF
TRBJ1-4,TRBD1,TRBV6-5,CASSIDRGRGEKLFF
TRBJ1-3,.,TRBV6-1,CASSGGRRGPGNTIYF
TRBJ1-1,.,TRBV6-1,CASSPNEAAEAFF
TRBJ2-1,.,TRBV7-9,CASRPTRNEQFF
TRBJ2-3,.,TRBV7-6,CASSPGLSTDTQYF
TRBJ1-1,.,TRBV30,CAWSRTAEAFF
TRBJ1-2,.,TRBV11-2,CASSLYLTGFDYGYTF
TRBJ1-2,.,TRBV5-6,CASSGTLVHGYTF
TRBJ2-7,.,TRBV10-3,CAISGTGSYEQYF
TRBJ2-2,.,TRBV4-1,CASSEQGFRGELFF
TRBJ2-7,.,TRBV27,CASSLSQTPSSYEQYF
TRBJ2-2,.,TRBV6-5,CASSYSRRRSTGELFF